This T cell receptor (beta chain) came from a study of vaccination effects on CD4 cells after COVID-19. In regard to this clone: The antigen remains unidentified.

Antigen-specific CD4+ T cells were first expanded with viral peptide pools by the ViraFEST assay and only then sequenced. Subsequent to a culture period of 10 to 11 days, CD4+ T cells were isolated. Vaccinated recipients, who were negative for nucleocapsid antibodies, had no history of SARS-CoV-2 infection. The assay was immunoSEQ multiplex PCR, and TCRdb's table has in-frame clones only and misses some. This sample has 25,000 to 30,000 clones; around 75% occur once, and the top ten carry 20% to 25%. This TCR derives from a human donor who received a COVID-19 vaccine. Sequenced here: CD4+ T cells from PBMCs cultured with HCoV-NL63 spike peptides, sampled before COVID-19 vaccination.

CDR3 amino acids: CASSHLSGNNQPQHF. The CDR3 DNA sequence: TGCGCCAGCAGCCATCTCTCCGGGAATAATCAGCCCCAGCATTTT. J is TRBJ1-5 and V is TRBV4-1, with D unclear. Germline V CDR1 and CDR2: MGHRA, YSYEKL. The CDR3 has 15 residues. Trimming left V 3 bases short and J 4 bases short, with 13 bases between.